The present TCR beta chain was sequenced within a study of T-cell memory formation after mild COVID-19. Study-wide points: While clones contracting from day 15 to 85 were balanced between CD4 and CD8, later expanders leaned CD4+. Researchers report contracting CD4+ clones mostly in CM and EM, with CD8+ clones in EMRA. Memory from before infection featured some responding clones, which suggests cross-reactive memory joined.

The authors produced TCR alpha and TCR beta cDNA libraries with sample barcodes and UMIs by 5'RACE using constant-segment primers. MiXCR, run by TCRdb on the 5' RACE reads, gives a single entry per CDR3 protein. The sample includes under 550,000 distinct CDR3 sequences, roughly 18% of them seen just once. Details on this clonotype: No antigen is known for it.

Trimming cost V 0 bases and J 2 bases, with 12 bases left between them. The CDR3 runs 15 residues. Per the germline V gene, CDR1 is SGHRS and CDR2 is YFSETQ. The chain combines TRBV5-1 with TRBJ2-7, with D perhaps matching TRBD1 (5 bases). The sequence came from an adult woman who had mild COVID-19 (a few samples of this study predate the infection). Cell type and time point are not known. Sequenced input: PBMCs or a T cell subset sorted from them (not recorded which). CDR3 bases: TGCGCCAGCAGCTTGGTTCAGGGTTCGACCTACGAGCAGTACTTC. Translated, it gives CASSLVQGSTYEQYF.